This TCR beta chain was found in a study of blood T cell repertoires in COVID-19. There are 15 residues in the CDR3. V lost 5 bases, J lost 0 bases, and 4 bases stayed unmatched. Germline V CDR1 and CDR2: SGHVS, FQNEAQ. In the original processing: It was from reference gene primer amplification that nucleated cell counts were estimated. Produced via immunoSEQ multiplex PCR; TCRdb's table is partial and in-frame only. The V and J calls and clone size are taken from that table; D and trimming were inferred from the DNA. Of around 170,000 clones in the sample, around nine tenths were seen once. The receptor was derived from a man aged 50 or older with acute or convalescent COVID-19. V is TRBV7-8 and J is TRBJ2-7; TRBD1 matches at 10 bases. Sequences were obtained from peripheral blood. CDR3 bases: TGTGCCAGCAGCGAGGACAGGGGGAGCTCCTACGAGCAGTACTTC. Its translation is CASSEDRGSSYEQYF.